The 3 T cell receptor beta chains below all came from one sample that was sequenced in a study of control samples from healthy donors and cancer patients. The protocol was immunoSEQ multiplex PCR, while the TCRdb copy is restricted to in-frame clones and leaves out a portion. The data show some 120,000 clones, roughly nine tenths seen once. Material: PBMCs. The receptors were sampled from a woman aged 45-60 years with colorectal cancer.

The gene calls are TRBV6-5 and TRBJ2-5; perhaps TRBD2 as D (5 bases). CDR1 MNHEY and CDR2 SVGAGI come from the germline V gene. V was shortened by 4 bases and J by 0 bases, with 6 bases between the two germline ends. The CDR3 spans 13 residues. The DNA for the CDR3 is TGTGCCAGCAGTTCCGGGAACCAAGAGACCCAGTACTTC. It specifies CASSSGNQETQYF.

The chain employs TRBV5-8 and TRBJ1-1; weak D call: TRBD1 (6 bases). V was clipped by 1 base and J by 0 bases, with 13 bases between them. The germline V gene encodes CDR1 SGHTS and CDR2 YDEGEE. The CDR3 is 16 residues long. CDR3 sequence reads: CASSLMGQLMNTEAFF. CDR3 in DNA: TGTGCCAGCAGCTTGATGGGACAACTCATGAACACTGAAGCTTTCTTT.

The chain links TRBV19 to TRBJ1-1; TRBD1 is a possible D gene (6 bases). Germline V gives CDR1 LNHDA, CDR2 SQIVND (reference sequence). CDR3 length equals 12 residues. Trimming left V 10 bases short and J 4 bases short, with 13 bases between. CDR3 amino acids: CAIGGLGTEAFF. CDR3 sequence (DNA): TGTGCCATAGGGGGGCTTGGCACTGAAGCTTTCTTT.